This T cell receptor (beta chain) appears in the sequencing data of a study of CD8 T cells in Susac syndrome. This clonotype was recorded only once. Germline lookup yields CDR1 LNHDA and CDR2 SQIVND (reference sequence). The V segment lost 7 bases and the J segment 2 bases; nucleotides outside the gene matches: 8. This CDR3 has 17 residues. Random hexamers were used to reverse transcribe the RNA input (about 0.5 to 1 ug). TCRdb processed the immunoSEQ multiplex PCR reads anew with MiXCR; each CDR3 protein has one entry. This sample has 170,000 or so distinct CDR3 sequences; roughly 94% occur once, and the top ten carry approximately 0.099%.

This clonotype originated in a human donor with Susac syndrome. The specimen sequenced was CD4+ T cells from PBMCs. The chain recombines TRBV19 with TRBJ2-6; 10 bases are a match to TRBD1. CDR3 DNA: TGTGCCAGTACCCAGGGACAGGGGAGGGCTGGGGCCAACGTCCTGACTTTC. Encoded protein: CASTQGQGRAGANVLTF.